This TCR beta chain is drawn from a study of early T cells in non-severe SARS-CoV-2 infection. Study in general: Bulk RNA from unsorted whole blood was sequenced; chains were unpaired.

Study-level points and caveats: Lookups in VDJdb leaned toward anti-spike CD8 responses and missed private and CD4 specificities.

A remark on this clonotype: Its antigen is as yet unknown.

Germline CDR1 KGHSH, CDR2 LQKENI. The CDR3 is made up of 13 amino acids. Trimming left V 7 bases short and J 9 bases short, with 19 bases between. Unique molecular identifiers (one per individual cDNA molecule) were attached. Each CDR3 protein is one row after TCRdb ran MiXCR on the 5' RACE reads. Of about 26,000 distinct CDR3 sequences in the sample, 4.5% to 6% were seen once. Sequences were obtained from whole blood. The genes are TRBV18 and TRBJ2-7; the D call may be TRBD1 or TRBD2 (5 bases each). The receptor comes from an adult who was a healthcare worker with PCR-confirmed SARS-CoV-2 infection or an uninfected control (not recorded which). The chain's CDR3 is CASWDPGRLGQYF. The CDR3 DNA is TGTGCCAGCTGGGACCCGGGGCGTCTGGGGCAGTACTTC.